The T cell receptor (beta chain) described here comes from a study of shared clonotypes between healthy human individuals. Study-level background: Plates per donor: three CD4 naive, three CD4 memory, two CD8 naive, one CD8 memory.

Libraries were prepared by immunoSEQ multiplex PCR; TCRdb keeps only in-frame clonotypes and omits some of them. The data show 2 million to 3 million clones, with 80% to 95% seen just once and about 0.38% held by the top ten. Germline V gene data show CDR1 as ENHRY and CDR2 as SYGVKD. Trimming cost V 3 bases and J 2 bases, with 11 bases left between them. This CDR3 spans 14 amino acids. The chain joins TRBV10-3 to TRBJ2-7, with TRBD1 as a possible D gene (5 bases). The sequencing sample was made of naive CD4+ T cells from PBMCs. Subset noted: CD45RA+ positively selected. This sequence originates from a man between 18 and 35 years old in good health. Some clones in this sample may be carry-over from other donors' samples. The CDR3 bases are TGTGCCATCAGTGAAAGACAGAATACCTACGAGCAGTACTTC. As protein: CAISERQNTYEQYF.